These T cell receptor beta chains were read from a single sample in a study of OX40 agonist ivuxolimab in advanced cancers. Repertoires were generated with immunoSEQ multiplex PCR, while TCRdb's copy carries only in-frame clones and drops some. The top ten hold more than 5.5% of the sample, which has about 69,000 clones, more than 80% seen once. The sample consisted of CD4+ or CD8+ T cells sorted from blood, taken in a trial of the OX40 agonist ivuxolimab. The receptor source for this set is an adult with an advanced solid tumor such as melanoma, head and neck, liver or kidney cancer. Both conserved end residues are part of each CDR3. The D gene is left open where the match is weak. For some rows the clone size is stated as once, few or many, or as a class when expanded; others skip it.

d_call	v_call	j_call	clone_size	cdr3_nt	cdr3_aa
.	TRBV9	TRBJ1-5	.	TGTGCCAGCAGCGTAACCCCCAGCAATCAGCCCCAGCATTTT	CASSVTPSNQPQHF
.	TRBV27	TRBJ2-1	.	TGTGCCAGCAGTTTAAGCAATGAGCAGTTCTTC	CASSLSNEQFF
TRBD1	TRBV6-1	TRBJ2-1	.	TGTGCCAGCAGTATGACAGGGTCGAATGAGCAGTTCTTC	CASSMTGSNEQFF
TRBD2	TRBV9	TRBJ2-5	few	TGTGCCAGCAGGAGGACTAGCGGGAGAGCTGACGGAGAGACCCAGTACTTC	CASRRTSGRADGETQYF
TRBD1	TRBV7-8	TRBJ2-7	.	TGTGCCAGCAGGTCCGGGACAGCCTACGAGCAGTACTTC	CASRSGTAYEQYF
TRBD1	TRBV19	TRBJ1-5	.	TGTGCCAGTAGCCAGGGGGCAATCTATAGCAATCAGCCCCAGCATTTT	CASSQGAIYSNQPQHF
.	TRBV6-4	TRBJ2-1	.	TGTGCCAGCAGCAACACGGAAATCAATGAGCAGTTCTTC	CASSNTEINEQFF
TRBD2	TRBV9	TRBJ2-5	.	TGTGCCAGCAGCGCCCTAGCGGGAGTTTCAGAGACCCAGTACTTC	CASSALAGVSETQYF
TRBD1	TRBV10-3	TRBJ1-3	.	TGTGCCATCAGTGATGACCGGGACAGGGCCCTCTCTGGAAACACCATATATTTT	CAISDDRDRALSGNTIYF
TRBD2	TRBV4-1	TRBJ2-1	.	TGCGCCAGCAGCCAAGGACTAGCTTATGAGCAGTTCTTC	CASSQGLAYEQFF
.	TRBV28	TRBJ2-1	.	TGTGCCAGCAGGGAACCGGGGGAGTTCAATGAGCAGTTCTTC	CASREPGEFNEQFF
TRBD1	TRBV7-9	TRBJ1-1	.	TGTGCCAGCAGCCTCCCCGGGACAGGGAACACTGAAGCTTTCTTT	CASSLPGTGNTEAFF
TRBD2	TRBV4-1	TRBJ2-3	.	TGCGCCAGCAGCCATCCCGGACTAGCGGGAGGTACGGATACGCAGTATTTT	CASSHPGLAGGTDTQYF
.	TRBV9	TRBJ1-1	.	TGTGCCAGCAGCGTAGGAAACATTATGAACACTGAAGCTTTCTTT	CASSVGNIMNTEAFF
.	TRBV10-3	TRBJ2-2	.	TGTGCCACCGACGGCGCGAACACCGGGGAGCTGTTTTTT	CATDGANTGELFF
.	TRBV21-1	TRBJ2-3	.	TGTGCCAGCAGCCCCGGGGAGGATACGCAGTATTTT	CASSPGEDTQYF
.	TRBV25-1	TRBJ2-7	.	TGTGCCAGCAGTGACAGTTCCTCCTACGAGCAGTACTTC	CASSDSSSYEQYF
.	TRBV19	TRBJ2-2	.	TGTGCCAGTAGTATAGTTGGTAGGACGAACACCGGGGAGCTGTTTTTT	CASSIVGRTNTGELFF
TRBD2	TRBV6-4	TRBJ2-2	.	TGTGCCAGCAGTGAATCTCGGGGGGCGAACACCGGGGAGCTGTTTTTT	CASSESRGANTGELFF
.	TRBV7-9	TRBJ1-1	.	TGTGCCAGCAGCCCATCCCAGACGAACACTGAAGCTTTCTTT	CASSPSQTNTEAFF
TRBD2	TRBV7-9	TRBJ2-7	.	TGTGCCAGCAGCTCTAGCGGGACTACCTACGAGCAGTACTTC	CASSSSGTTYEQYF
.	TRBV30	TRBJ2-1	.	TGTGCCTGGACTATAGCCTCCGGGAATGAGCAGTTCTTC	CAWTIASGNEQFF
.	TRBV7-9	TRBJ2-3	.	TGTGCCAGCAGCTTGGGAAGCACAGATACGCAGTATTTT	CASSLGSTDTQYF
.	TRBV29-1	TRBJ2-7	.	TGCAGCGTTCTGGACCCGACCTCCTACGAGCAGTACTTC	CSVLDPTSYEQYF
.	TRBV7-6	TRBJ1-1	once	TGTGCCAGCAGCTTAGCGGCGACACTGAACACTGAAGCTTTCTTT	CASSLAATLNTEAFF
TRBD1	TRBV11-2	TRBJ2-6	.	TGTGCCAGCACCTCGACAGGGTTCATTTCTGGGGCCAACGTCCTGACTTTC	CASTSTGFISGANVLTF
TRBD1	TRBV7-3	TRBJ2-3	once	TGTGCCAGCAGCCCCCAGGGACAGGGGGCAGATACGCAGTATTTT	CASSPQGQGADTQYF
TRBD2	TRBV28	TRBJ2-6	.	TGTGCCAGCATGGCGGGAGTAGCTGGGGCCAACGTCCTGACTTTC	CASMAGVAGANVLTF
.	TRBV5-1	TRBJ1-2	.	TGCGCCAGCAGCCTGGACTCCTATGGCTACACCTTC	CASSLDSYGYTF
.	TRBV25-1	TRBJ1-5	.	TGTGCCAGCAGTGAAAAACCCTCAGGGGTGAGTCAGCCCCAGCATTTT	CASSEKPSGVSQPQHF
.	TRBV4-3	TRBJ2-7	.	TGCGCCAGCAGCCAAGATTTGGGGGGCGGGTCCTACGAGCAGTACTTC	CASSQDLGGGSYEQYF
TRBD1	TRBV19	TRBJ2-2	.	TGTGCCAGTAGTATAGTGACAGGGTTTTCCGGGGAGCTGTTTTTT	CASSIVTGFSGELFF
.	TRBV19	TRBJ1-1	.	TGTGCCAGTAAGCAGGGCGGCACTGAAGCTTTCTTT	CASKQGGTEAFF
.	TRBV4-3	TRBJ2-7	.	TGCGCCAGCAGCCAAGAAATATTACCTACCCGGTCCTACGAGCAGTACTTC	CASSQEILPTRSYEQYF
.	TRBV30	TRBJ1-3	.	TGTGCCTGGAGTGAGGGGACTGGAAACACCATATATTTT	CAWSEGTGNTIYF
TRBD2	TRBV7-3	TRBJ2-3	.	TGTGCCAGCAGCCTCGGACTAGCGGGAGGCCCCACAGATACGCAGTATTTT	CASSLGLAGGPTDTQYF
.	TRBV4-3	TRBJ1-1	.	TGCGCCAGCAGCCAAGATCGGACAGACTGGACTGAAGCTTTCTTT	CASSQDRTDWTEAFF
.	TRBV29-1	TRBJ1-1	.	TGCAGCGCCGAGGGGGGGGCTAACACTGAAGCTTTCTTT	CSAEGGANTEAFF
.	TRBV10-3	TRBJ2-3	.	TGTGCCATCAGTGAGGAGAGGAATACGCAGTATTTT	CAISEERNTQYF
.	TRBV4-2	TRBJ1-1	.	TGTGCCAGCAGCCAGGGACTTATGAGCACTGAAGCTTTCTTT	CASSQGLMSTEAFF
TRBD1	TRBV10-3	TRBJ2-7	.	TGTGCCATCAGTTCCGGGACAGGGGTTGGAGAGCAGTACTTC	CAISSGTGVGEQYF
.	TRBV5-4	TRBJ2-3	.	TGTGCCAGCAGCTTGGGCGCCAACCTACTCACAGATACGCAGTATTTT	CASSLGANLLTDTQYF